This TCR beta chain was identified during a study of shared clonotypes between healthy human individuals. V was pared by 2 bases and J by 6 bases, with 10 bases between. CDR1 is MGHDK and CDR2 is SYGVNS in the germline V gene. The CDR3 covers 14 residues. Using immunoSEQ multiplex PCR, the repertoire was profiled, and TCRdb retains in-frame clones only, with some absent. The data show fewer than 400,000 clones, about 74% seen once. This TCR was sampled from a man younger than 40 in good health. The rearrangement links TRBV25-1 to TRBJ1-4; D is ambiguous. Sequencing input: memory CD4+ T cells sorted from blood. Regarding subset: CD45RA-negative fraction. The CDR3 here is CASSEQFLDEKLFF. The CDR3 region has the DNA TGTGCCAGCAGTGAACAGTTTTTGGATGAAAAACTGTTTTTT.